This TCR beta chain was documented in a study of cytomegalovirus exposure and HLA in healthy donors. Study summary: Of the donors genotyped, approximately 410 in all, 75% to 85% fell in the Caucasian-associated ancestry cluster.

In the case of this clone: Its antigen is currently unknown.

PCR amplification relied on 60 Vbeta primers (plus 13 Jbeta primers). Study processing details: An analysis that came later counted some 81 million unique TCR beta chains, approximately 9.9 million shared. Assay used: immunoSEQ multiplex PCR; TCRdb lists only in-frame clones, some missing. Clonal size and the V and J genes are those of that table, whereas D and trimming came from the DNA. The sample has 170,000 or so clones; roughly 80% are singletons. CDR1 MGHRA and CDR2 YSYEKL come from the germline V gene. The CDR3 has 14 residues. V was clipped by 0 bases and J by 0 bases, with 5 bases between them. Notes on the study in general: Productive rates of about 87% or about 30% were seen for most TCR beta V segments in an earlier analysis.

The chain has TRBV4-1 and TRBJ1-1; D not resolved. This clonotype was sampled from a man aged 18 to 30 in good health and CMV-seronegative. Sequenced sample: PBMCs. The CDR3, as DNA: TGCGCCAGCAGCCAAGAATCAATGAACACTGAAGCTTTCTTT. Its translation: CASSQESMNTEAFF.